This T cell receptor (beta chain) was recovered during a study of T-cell reconstitution after alpha-beta-depleted transplantation in children. Germline CDR1 KGHSH, CDR2 LQKENI. The CDR3 contains 18 residues. V was clipped by 6 bases and J by 0 bases, with 24 bases between them. The TCRbeta library was prepared with unique molecular identifiers. One entry per CDR3 protein, called by TCRdb with MiXCR from the PCR reads. In the table there are around 420,000 distinct CDR3 sequences, 15% to 20% of which are singletons. This clonotype has just a few counts. The clonotype originates from a boy in the first two years of life who had a stem cell transplant for Wiskott-Aldrich syndrome, so the T cells may come from the graft donor. The sequencing used PBMCs, mostly from graft donor cells, collected 360 days after TCRalphabeta/CD19-depleted stem cell transplant. The gene calls are TRBV18 and TRBJ2-7; a weak D match, TRBD1 (5 bases). Here the CDR3 DNA reads TGTGCCAGCTCCCTCATTGGGGCCTTCAAGATTAACTCCTACGAGCAGTACTTC. Translating gives CASSLIGAFKINSYEQYF.